This TCR beta chain was captured in a study of T cells in Graves' hyperthyroidism and ophthalmopathy (dated by TCRdb to the late 2010s). Study-wide context: Peripheral blood was collected at initial diagnosis, before any treatment. To identify distinguishing TCR V-J signatures, a discovery cohort of some 100 patients was used, comprising 43 with Graves' ophthalmopathy and 57 with stable Graves' hyperthyroidism. Whether ophthalmopathy could be predicted prospectively was tested in an independent validation cohort made up of some 20 hyperthyroidism patients plus 17 patients who later progressed to ophthalmopathy. The roughly 91 discovery patients were randomly split 7:3 into training and test sets. The study also compared thyroid tissue and blood T-cell repertoires from more than five Graves' hyperthyroidism patients. Following sampling, methimazole starting at 30 mg daily was given to hyperthyroidism patients, and high-dose intravenous methylprednisolone was given to ophthalmopathy patients. The paper reports TCR Vbeta CDR3 sequencing of about 140 peripheral blood samples: 43 ophthalmopathy, some 80 hyperthyroidism and about 17 progressor patients. General study outcomes and caveats: A model built on a 13 V-J signature distinguished ophthalmopathy from stable hyperthyroidism, reaching roughly 88% sensitivity and 81.08% specificity in cross-validation and 80%/75% in testing. Sample size was not statistically predetermined, and blinding of investigators to group allocation was not performed. In validation, progression to ophthalmopathy was predicted by the model with 65% to 71% sensitivity and nearly 75% specificity, a median of roughly 6.4 months before onset. Most expanded thyroid clonotypes (frequency above 0.001) were also found in blood, which suggests that blood repertoires may mirror thyroid immune responses.

Stable Graves' hyperthyroidism was defined as no progression to ophthalmopathy during 18 months of follow-up. Hyperthyroidism patients were newly diagnosed, had a disease duration of under 2 months, and were aged 18 to 65 years. Any patient with an uncontrolled infection, another autoimmune disease, pregnancy or lactation was excluded. Diagnoses relied on clinical symptoms, serum thyroxine and TRAb, thyroid ultrasound and orbital computed tomography. PBMCs were isolated from about 10 ml of fresh peripheral blood by Ficoll-Paque density gradient centrifugation. Total RNA was extracted with Trizol reagent, and quality was checked on an Agilent 2100 Bioanalyzer. As for this clonotype: This receptor's antigen is unknown. Base qualities are not at hand, and no much larger clone is one base apart.

Amplification of TCR beta CDR3 regions was carried out from RNA transcripts. The first round of RT-PCR for the TCR CDR3 was performed with the HTBI primer set and the Qiagen OneStep RT-PCR kit. Libraries were constructed in a second round of multiplex PCR, after which size selection and purification were carried out. Sequencing of the libraries was done on an Illumina HiSeq2000 using paired-end 100 bp reads. Concerning the study's data processing: SOAPnuke was used to process the raw data, removing reads that contained adapters or uncalled bases, had a mean Phred below 15, or lacked an exact match to the constant primer or identifier. COPE v1.2.5 was used to merge high-quality paired reads, and clonotypes were defined as unique nucleotide sequences. MiTCR v1.1 was used to align clonotypes to the IMGT TRBV, TRBD and TRBJ reference segments. Analysis was restricted to V-J combinations with a frequency above 0.0001, which covered roughly 99% of repertoires. A TCS score was defined as the ratio of F50 (clonal expansion) to E x V (chaos), with BLOSUM62-based TCRdist applied between CDR3 peptides within each V-J. Welch's t-statistics and random forest reduced around 510 V-J features to some 14, which were used in a naive Bayes classifier (R e1071). TCRdb ran its own pipeline on the public reads, namely fastp trimming at Q25 and MiXCR clone calling, and kept in-frame beta chains. Identical CDR3 proteins give one entry, which carries the most common genes and DNA. The V and J calls follow TCRdb's processing rather than the paper's. The sample table records approximately 380,000 distinct CDR3 sequences; approximately 19% of these occur just once. The ten largest clonotypes hold 3.7% of the sample.

The CDR3 holds 20 amino acids from the cysteine to the phenylalanine. Only the CDR3 part of the read is kept: 60 bases, read in frame from the first base. V and J are trimmed by 3 bases and 3 bases, and the gene matches miss 9 bases of the junction. CDR1 and CDR2, looked up from the germline V gene, are KGHDR and SFDVKD. The chain uses TRBV24-1 and TRBJ2-2, with TRBD2 identical over 16 junction bases. Source material: blood. The origin of this receptor is a woman under 30 with Graves' hyperthyroidism. CDR3 protein: CATSDPPGTSGGADTGELFF. The nucleotides are TGTGCCACCAGTGATCCCCCCGGGACTAGCGGGGGGGCGGACACCGGGGAGCTGTTTTTT.